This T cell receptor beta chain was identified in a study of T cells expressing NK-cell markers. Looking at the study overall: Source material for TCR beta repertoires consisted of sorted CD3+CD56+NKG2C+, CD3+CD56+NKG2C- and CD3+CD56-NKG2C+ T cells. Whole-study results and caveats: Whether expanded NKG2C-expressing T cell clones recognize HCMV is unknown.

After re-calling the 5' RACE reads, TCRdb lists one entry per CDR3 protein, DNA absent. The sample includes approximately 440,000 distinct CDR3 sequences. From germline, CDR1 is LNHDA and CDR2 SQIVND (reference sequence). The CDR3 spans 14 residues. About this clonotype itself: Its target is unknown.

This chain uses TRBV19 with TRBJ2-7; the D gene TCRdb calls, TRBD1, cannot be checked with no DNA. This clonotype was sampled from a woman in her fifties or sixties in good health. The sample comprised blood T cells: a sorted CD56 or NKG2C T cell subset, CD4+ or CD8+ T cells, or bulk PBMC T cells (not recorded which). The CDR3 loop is CASSRQGRSYEQYF.